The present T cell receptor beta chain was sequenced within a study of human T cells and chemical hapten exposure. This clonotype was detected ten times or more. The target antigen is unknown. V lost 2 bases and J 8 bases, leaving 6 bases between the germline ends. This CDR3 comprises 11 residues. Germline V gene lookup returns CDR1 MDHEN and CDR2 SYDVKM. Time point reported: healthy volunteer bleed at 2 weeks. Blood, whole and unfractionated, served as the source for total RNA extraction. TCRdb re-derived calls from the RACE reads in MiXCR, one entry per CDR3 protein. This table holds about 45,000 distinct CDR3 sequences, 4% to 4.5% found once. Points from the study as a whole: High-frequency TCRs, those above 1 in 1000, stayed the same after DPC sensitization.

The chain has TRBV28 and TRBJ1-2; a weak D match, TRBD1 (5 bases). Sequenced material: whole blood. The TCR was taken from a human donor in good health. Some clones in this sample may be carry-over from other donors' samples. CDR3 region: CASSLGGGYTF. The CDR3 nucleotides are TGTGCCAGCAGTTTAGGGGGAGGCTACACCTTC.